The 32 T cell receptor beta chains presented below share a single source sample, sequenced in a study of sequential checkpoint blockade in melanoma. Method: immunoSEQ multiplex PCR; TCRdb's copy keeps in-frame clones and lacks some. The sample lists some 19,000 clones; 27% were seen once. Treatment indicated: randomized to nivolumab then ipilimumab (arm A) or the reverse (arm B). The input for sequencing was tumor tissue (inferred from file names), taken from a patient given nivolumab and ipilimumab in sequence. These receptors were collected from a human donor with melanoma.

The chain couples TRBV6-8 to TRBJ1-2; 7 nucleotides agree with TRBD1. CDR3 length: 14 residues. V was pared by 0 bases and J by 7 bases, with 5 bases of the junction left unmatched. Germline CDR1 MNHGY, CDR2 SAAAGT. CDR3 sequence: CASSYSRQGPGYTF. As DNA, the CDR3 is TGTGCCAGCAGTTACTCGAGACAGGGCCCTGGCTACACCTTC.

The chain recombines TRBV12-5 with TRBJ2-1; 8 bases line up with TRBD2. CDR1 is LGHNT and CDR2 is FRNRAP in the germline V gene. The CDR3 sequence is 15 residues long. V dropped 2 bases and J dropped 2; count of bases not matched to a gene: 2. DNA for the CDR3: TGTGCTAGTGGTTTGTTTAGCGGGACCTACAATGAGCAGTTCTTC. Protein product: CASGLFSGTYNEQFF.

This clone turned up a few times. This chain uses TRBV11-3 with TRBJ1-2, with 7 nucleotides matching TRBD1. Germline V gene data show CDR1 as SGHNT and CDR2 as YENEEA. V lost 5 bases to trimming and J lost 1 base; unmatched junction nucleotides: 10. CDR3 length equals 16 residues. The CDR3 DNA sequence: TGTGCCAGCAGCCCAACCACAGGGGCTCTTAACTATGGCTACACCTTC. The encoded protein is CASSPTTGALNYGYTF.

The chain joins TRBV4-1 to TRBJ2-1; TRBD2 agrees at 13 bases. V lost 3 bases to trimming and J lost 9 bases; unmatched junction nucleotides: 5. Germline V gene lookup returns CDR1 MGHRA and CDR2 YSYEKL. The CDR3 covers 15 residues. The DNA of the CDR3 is TGCGCCAGCAGCCACACTAGCGGGGGGGCCCGTGAGCAGTTCTTC. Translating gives CASSHTSGGAREQFF.

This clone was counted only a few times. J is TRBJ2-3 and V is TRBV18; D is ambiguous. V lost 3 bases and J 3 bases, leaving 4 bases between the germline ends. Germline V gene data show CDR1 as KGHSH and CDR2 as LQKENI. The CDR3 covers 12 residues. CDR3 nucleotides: TGTGCCAGCTCACCTGGGACAGATACGCAGTATTTT. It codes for CASSPGTDTQYF.

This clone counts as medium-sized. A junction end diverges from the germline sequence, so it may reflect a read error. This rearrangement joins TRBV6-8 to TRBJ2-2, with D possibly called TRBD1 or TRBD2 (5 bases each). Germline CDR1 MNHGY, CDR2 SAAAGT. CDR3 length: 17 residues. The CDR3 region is CAISGGLTGLNTGELFF. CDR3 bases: TGTGCCATCAGTGGGGGTCTTACAGGACTGAACACCGGGGAGCTGTTTTTT.

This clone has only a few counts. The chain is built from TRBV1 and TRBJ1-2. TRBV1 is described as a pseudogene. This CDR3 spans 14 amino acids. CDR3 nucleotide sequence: TGCGCCAGCAGCCCCGGTGGGGTTAACTATGGCTACACCTTC. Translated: CASSPGGVNYGYTF.

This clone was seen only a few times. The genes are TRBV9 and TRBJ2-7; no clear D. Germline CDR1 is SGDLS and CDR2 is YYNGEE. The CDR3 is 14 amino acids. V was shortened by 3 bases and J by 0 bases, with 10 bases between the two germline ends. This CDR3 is CASSALGSSYEQYF. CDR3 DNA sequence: TGTGCCAGCAGCGCCCTAGGTAGCTCCTACGAGCAGTACTTC.

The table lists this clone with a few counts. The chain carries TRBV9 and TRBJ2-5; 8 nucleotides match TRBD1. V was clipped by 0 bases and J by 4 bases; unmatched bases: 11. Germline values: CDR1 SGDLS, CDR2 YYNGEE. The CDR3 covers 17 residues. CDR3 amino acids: CASSVGQGANLGETQYF. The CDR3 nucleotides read TGTGCCAGCAGCGTAGGTCAGGGGGCCAATCTGGGAGAGACCCAGTACTTC.

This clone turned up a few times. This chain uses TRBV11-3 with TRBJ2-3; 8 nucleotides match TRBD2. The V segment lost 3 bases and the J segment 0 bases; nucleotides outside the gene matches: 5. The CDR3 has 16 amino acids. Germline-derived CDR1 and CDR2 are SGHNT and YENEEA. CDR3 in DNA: TGTGCCAGCAGCTTTAGCGGGGATAGGAGCACAGATACGCAGTATTTT. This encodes CASSFSGDRSTDTQYF.

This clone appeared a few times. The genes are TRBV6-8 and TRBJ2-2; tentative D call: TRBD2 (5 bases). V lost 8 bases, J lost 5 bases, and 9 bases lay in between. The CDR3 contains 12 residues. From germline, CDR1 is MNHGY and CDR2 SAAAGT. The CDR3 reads CASRRDTGELFF. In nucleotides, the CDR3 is TGTGCCAGCCGCCGGGATACCGGGGAGCTGTTTTTT.

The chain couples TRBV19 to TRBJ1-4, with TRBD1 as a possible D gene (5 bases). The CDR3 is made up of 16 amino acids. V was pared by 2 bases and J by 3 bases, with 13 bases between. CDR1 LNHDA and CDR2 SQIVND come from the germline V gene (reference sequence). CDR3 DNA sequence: TGTGCCAGTAGTATACGGCAGGGAGAAGCTAATGAAAAACTGTTTTTT. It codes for CASSIRQGEANEKLFF. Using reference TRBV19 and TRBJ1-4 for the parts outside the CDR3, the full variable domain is DGGITQSPKYLFRKEGQNVTLSCEQNLNHDAMYWYRQDPGQGLRLIYYSQIVNDFQKGDIAEGYSVSREKKESFPLTVTSAQKNPTAFYLCASSIRQGEANEKLFFGSGTQLSVL.

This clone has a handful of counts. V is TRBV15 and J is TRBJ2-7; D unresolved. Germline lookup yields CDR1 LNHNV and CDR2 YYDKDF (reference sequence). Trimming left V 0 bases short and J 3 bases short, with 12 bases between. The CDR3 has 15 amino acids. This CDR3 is CATSRDTSGGYEQYF. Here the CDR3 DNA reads TGTGCCACCAGCAGAGATACGTCGGGCGGCTACGAGCAGTACTTC.

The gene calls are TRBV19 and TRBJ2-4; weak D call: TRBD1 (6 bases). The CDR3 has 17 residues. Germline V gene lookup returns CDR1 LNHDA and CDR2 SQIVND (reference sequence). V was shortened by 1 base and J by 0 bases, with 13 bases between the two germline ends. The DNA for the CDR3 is TGTGCCAGTAGTATAGCCGGGACACCTCTAGCCAAAAACATTCAGTACTTC. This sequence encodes CASSIAGTPLAKNIQYF.

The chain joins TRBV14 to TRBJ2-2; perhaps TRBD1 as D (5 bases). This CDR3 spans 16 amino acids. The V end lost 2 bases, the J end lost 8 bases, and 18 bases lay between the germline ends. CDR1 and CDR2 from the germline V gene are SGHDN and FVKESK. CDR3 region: CASSQREMGRWGELFF. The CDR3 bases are TGTGCCAGCAGCCAACGAGAGATGGGGCGTTGGGGGGAGCTGTTTTTT.

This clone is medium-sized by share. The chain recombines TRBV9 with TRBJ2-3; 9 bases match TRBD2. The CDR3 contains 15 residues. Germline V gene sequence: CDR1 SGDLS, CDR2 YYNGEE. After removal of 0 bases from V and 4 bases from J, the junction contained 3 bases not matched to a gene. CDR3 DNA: TGTGCCAGCAGCGTAGGAGCGGGGGGCCCAGATACGCAGTATTTT. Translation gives CASSVGAGGPDTQYF.

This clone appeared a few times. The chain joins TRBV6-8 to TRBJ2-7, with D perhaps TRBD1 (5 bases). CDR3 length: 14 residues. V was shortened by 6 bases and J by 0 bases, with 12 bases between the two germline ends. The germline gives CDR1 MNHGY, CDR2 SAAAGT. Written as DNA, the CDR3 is TGTGCCAGCAGAAAAGGGGAAATCTCCTACGAGCAGTACTTC. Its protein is CASRKGEISYEQYF.

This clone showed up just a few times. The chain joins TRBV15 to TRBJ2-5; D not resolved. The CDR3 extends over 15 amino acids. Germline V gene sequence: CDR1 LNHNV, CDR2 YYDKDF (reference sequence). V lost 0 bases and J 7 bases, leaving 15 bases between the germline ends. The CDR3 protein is CATSRDIGQVGTQYF. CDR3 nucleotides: TGTGCCACCAGCAGAGATATTGGGCAGGTGGGGACCCAGTACTTC.

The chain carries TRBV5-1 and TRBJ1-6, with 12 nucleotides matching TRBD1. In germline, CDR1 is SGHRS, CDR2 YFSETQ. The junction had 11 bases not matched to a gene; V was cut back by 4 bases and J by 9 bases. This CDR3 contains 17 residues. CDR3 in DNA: TGCGCCAGCAGCCGGGGGACAGGGGGCCCGGAGGGTTCACCCCTCCACTTT. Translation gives CASSRGTGGPEGSPLHF.

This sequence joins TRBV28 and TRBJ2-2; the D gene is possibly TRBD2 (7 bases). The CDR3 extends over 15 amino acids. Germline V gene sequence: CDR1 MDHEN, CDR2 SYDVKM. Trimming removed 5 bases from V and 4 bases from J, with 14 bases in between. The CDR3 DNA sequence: TGTGCCAGCAGTCGGGGGGCTTCGGTCACCGGGGAGCTGTTTTTT. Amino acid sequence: CASSRGASVTGELFF. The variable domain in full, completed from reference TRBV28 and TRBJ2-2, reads DVKVTQSSRYLVKRTGEKVFLECVQDMDHENMFWYRQDPGLGLRLIYFSYDVKMKEKGDIPEGYSVSREKKERFSLILESASTNQTSMYLCASSRGASVTGELFFGEGSRLTVL.

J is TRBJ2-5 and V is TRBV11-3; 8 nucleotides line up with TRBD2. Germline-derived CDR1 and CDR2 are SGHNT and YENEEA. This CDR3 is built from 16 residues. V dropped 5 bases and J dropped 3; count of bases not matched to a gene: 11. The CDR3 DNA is TGTGCCAGCAGCCCTTGGACTAGCACAGAGGAAGAGACCCAGTACTTC. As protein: CASSPWTSTEEETQYF. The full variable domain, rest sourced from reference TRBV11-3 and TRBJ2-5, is EAGVVQSPRYKIIEKKQPVAFWCNPISGHNTLYWYLQNLGQGPELLIRYENEEAVDDSQLPKDRFSAERLKGVDSTLKIQPAELGDSAVYLCASSPWTSTEEETQYFGPGTRLLVL.

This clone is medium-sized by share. The chain's CDR3 is CASSSRQGVGYEQYF. The CDR3 coding sequence is TGTGCCAGCAGCTCAAGACAGGGGGTTGGCTACGAGCAGTACTTC. V is TRBV11-3 and J is TRBJ2-7; 9 bases agree with TRBD1. The germline CDR1 and CDR2 sequences are SGHNT and YENEEA. The junction had 7 bases not matched to a gene; V was cut back by 4 bases and J by 3 bases. The CDR3 is 15 amino acids.

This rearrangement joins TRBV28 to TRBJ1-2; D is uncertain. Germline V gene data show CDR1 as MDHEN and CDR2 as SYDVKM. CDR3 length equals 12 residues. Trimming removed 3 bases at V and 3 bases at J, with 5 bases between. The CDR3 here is CASSFSDYGYTF. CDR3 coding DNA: TGTGCCAGCAGTTTTAGTGACTATGGCTACACCTTC.

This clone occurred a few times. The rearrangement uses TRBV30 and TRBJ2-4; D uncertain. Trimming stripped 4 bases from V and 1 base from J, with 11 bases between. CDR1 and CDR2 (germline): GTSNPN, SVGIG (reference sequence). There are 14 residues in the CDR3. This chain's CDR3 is CAWKMGIAKNIQYF. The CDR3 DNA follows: TGTGCCTGGAAGATGGGCATCGCCAAAAACATTCAGTACTTC.

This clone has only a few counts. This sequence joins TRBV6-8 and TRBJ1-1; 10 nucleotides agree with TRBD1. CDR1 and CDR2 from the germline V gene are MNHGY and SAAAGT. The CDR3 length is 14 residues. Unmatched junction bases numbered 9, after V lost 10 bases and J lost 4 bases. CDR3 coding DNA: TGTGCCATCATGGGACAGGGGACTTTCACTGAAGCTTTCTTT. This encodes CAIMGQGTFTEAFF.

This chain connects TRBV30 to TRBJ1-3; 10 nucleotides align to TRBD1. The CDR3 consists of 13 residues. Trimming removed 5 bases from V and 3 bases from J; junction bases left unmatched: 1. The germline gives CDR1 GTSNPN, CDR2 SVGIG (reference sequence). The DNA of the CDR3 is TGTGCCTGGGACAGGGGGCTTGGAAACACCATATATTTT. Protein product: CAWDRGLGNTIYF. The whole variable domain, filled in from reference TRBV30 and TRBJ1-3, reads SQTIHQWPATLVQPVGSPLSLECTVEGTSNPNLYWYRQAAGRGLQLLFYSVGIGQISSEVPQNLSASRPQDRQFILSSKKLLLSDSGFYLCAWDRGLGNTIYFGEGSWLTVV.

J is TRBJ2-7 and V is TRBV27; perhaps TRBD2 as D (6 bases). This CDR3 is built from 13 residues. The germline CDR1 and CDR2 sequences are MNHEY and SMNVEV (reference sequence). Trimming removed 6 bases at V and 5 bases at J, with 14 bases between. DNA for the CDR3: TGTGCCAGCAGCCGGGCGGCGGGGAACGAGCAGTACTTC. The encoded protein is CASSRAAGNEQYF.

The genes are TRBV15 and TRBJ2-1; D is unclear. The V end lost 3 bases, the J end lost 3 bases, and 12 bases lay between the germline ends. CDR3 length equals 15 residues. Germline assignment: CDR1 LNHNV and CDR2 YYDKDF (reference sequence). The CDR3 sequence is CATSSSKHLYNEQFF. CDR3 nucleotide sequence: TGTGCCACCAGCAGTAGTAAACACCTCTACAATGAGCAGTTCTTC.

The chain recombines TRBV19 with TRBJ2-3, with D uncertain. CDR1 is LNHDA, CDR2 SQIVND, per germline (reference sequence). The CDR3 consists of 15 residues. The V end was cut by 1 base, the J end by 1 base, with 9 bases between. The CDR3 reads CASSIAQLGTDTQYF. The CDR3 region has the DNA TGTGCCAGTAGTATAGCACAACTTGGCACAGATACGCAGTATTTT.

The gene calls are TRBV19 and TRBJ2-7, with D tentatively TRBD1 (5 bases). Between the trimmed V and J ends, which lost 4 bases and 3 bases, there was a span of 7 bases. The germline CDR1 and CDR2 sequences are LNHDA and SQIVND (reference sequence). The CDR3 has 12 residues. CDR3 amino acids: CASSTDSYEQYF. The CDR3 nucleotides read TGTGCCAGTAGTACCGACAGCTACGAGCAGTACTTC.

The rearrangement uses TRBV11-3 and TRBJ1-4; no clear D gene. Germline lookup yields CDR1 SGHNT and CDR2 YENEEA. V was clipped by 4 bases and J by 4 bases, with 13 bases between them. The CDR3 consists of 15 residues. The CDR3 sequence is CASSSGPLFNEKLFF. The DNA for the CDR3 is TGTGCCAGCAGCTCCGGGCCGCTGTTTAATGAAAAACTGTTTTTT.

CDR3 in amino acids: CASSLWSGDRGPNTEAFF. The CDR3 bases are TGCGCCAGCAGCTTATGGAGTGGGGACAGGGGACCGAACACTGAAGCTTTCTTT. The chain recombines TRBV5-1 with TRBJ1-1, with 10 bases identical to TRBD1. Germline assignment: CDR1 SGHRS and CDR2 YFSETQ. Trimming took 2 bases from V and 1 from J; bases not matched to a gene: 11. This CDR3 has 18 residues.